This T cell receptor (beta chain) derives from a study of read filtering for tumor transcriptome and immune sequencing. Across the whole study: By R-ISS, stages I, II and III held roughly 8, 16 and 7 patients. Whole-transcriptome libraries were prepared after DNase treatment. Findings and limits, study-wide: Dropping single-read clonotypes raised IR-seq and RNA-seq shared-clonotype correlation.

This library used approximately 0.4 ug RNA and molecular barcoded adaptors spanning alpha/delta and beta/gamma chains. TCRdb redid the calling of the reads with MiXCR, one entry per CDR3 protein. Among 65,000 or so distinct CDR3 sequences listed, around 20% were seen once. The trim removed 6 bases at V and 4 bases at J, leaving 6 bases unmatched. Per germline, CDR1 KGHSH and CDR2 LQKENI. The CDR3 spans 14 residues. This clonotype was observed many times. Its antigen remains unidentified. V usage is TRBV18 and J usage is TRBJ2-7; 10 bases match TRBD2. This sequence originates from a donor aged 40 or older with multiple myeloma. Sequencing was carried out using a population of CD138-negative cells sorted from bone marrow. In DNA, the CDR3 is TGTGCCAGCTCGTCAGCTAGCGGGAGTTACGAGCAGTACTTC. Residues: CASSSASGSYEQYF. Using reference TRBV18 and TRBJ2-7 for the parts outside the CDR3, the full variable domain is NAGVMQNPRHLVRRRGQEARLRCSPMKGHSHVYWYRQLPEEGLKFMVYLQKENIIDESGMPKERFSAEFPKEGPSILRIQQVVRGDSAAYFCASSSASGSYEQYFGPGTRLTVT.